This TCR beta chain was retrieved from a study of cytomegalovirus exposure and HLA in healthy donors. Study observations and caveats: Differences between HLA loci emerged in a later analysis of TCR association rates, with DRB1 most and HLA-C fewest. Rare TCR sequences dominated, though some public TCRs recurred in many donors. Most of the TCR beta V segments (in an earlier analysis) were productive either about 87% or about 30% of the time.

A single count supports this clone. No antigen is known for it. The PCR contained 60 Vbeta and 13 Jbeta primers. Per the authors' pipeline: In a later analysis, about 11 million of tens of millions of unique beta chains occurred in at least two donors. The method was immunoSEQ multiplex PCR; TCRdb's version includes in-frame clones alone and lacks a portion of them. The V and J calls and clone size are taken from that table; D and trimming were inferred from the DNA. The table shows 100,000 to 120,000 clones, with around 84% occurring only once. The CDR3 totals 14 residues. The J segment lost 3 bases and the V segment lost 5 bases, leaving 4 bases of the junction unmatched. CDR1 is MDHEN and CDR2 is SYDVKM in the germline V gene.

Sequenced: PBMCs. This chain joins TRBV28 and TRBJ2-7, with 10 bases aligning to TRBD2. The receptor was isolated from a woman between 25 and 40 years old in good health and CMV-seronegative. The DNA of the CDR3 is TGTGCCAGCAGTCGACTAGCGGGCGGCTACGAGCAGTACTTC. This sequence encodes CASSRLAGGYEQYF.